Following are 9 T cell receptor beta chains from one sample sequenced in a study of beta chain features in type 1 diabetes. Study observations and caveats: Within each of all four CD4+ subsets, Type 1 diabetes patients had TCRB CDR3s that were moderately but significantly shorter.

The antigens of these receptors remain unknown. TCRB transcripts that were expressed got sequenced, as all of the isolated RNA had been reverse transcribed. TCRdb's table, derived via immunoSEQ multiplex PCR, lists solely in-frame clones and lacks some. The data show a few hundred thousand clones, roughly 14% seen once. Sequencing used naive CD4+ T cells from blood. The receptors stem from a woman aged 18-29 years with type 1 diabetes.

The V call is TRBV7-2, the J call TRBJ1-2, with a tentative D call TRBD1 (6 bases). Germline values: CDR1 SGHTA, CDR2 FQGNSA. The CDR3 totals 15 residues. The V end lost 5 bases, the J end lost 4 bases, and 17 bases lay between the germline ends. The CDR3 DNA follows: TGTGCCAGCAGCCAATCCCCCGGACAGCCCTATGGCTACACCTTC. Translating gives CASSQSPGQPYGYTF.

The sample holds a few counts of this clone. The genes are TRBV5-5 and TRBJ2-7; maybe TRBD2 (6 bases). Germline V gene sequence: CDR1 SGHKS, CDR2 YYEKEE (reference sequence). V dropped 6 bases and J dropped 3 bases, with 16 bases sitting between them. The CDR3 totals 14 residues. The CDR3 nucleotides read TGTGCCAGCACCCCATCCGGGAGTATCTACGAGCAGTACTTC. This gives the protein CASTPSGSIYEQYF.

This clone was seen only a few times. V usage is TRBV6-5 and J usage is TRBJ2-7, with D possibly being TRBD1 (5 bases). Trimming took off 10 bases at V and 3 bases at J, with 16 bases between the two ends. This CDR3 spans 13 amino acids. CDR1 is MNHEY and CDR2 is SVGAGI in the germline V gene. The chain's CDR3 is CATRTRSNYEQYF. The CDR3 DNA reads as TGTGCCACCCGGACAAGGTCCAACTACGAGCAGTACTTC.

The chain has TRBV30 and TRBJ2-1; 12 bases align to TRBD2. V lost 2 bases to trimming and J lost 4 bases; unmatched junction nucleotides: 9. The CDR3 is made up of 17 amino acids. From germline, CDR1 is GTSNPN and CDR2 SVGIG (reference sequence). CDR3 region: CAWSTLRTSGTYNEQFF. The CDR3, as DNA: TGTGCCTGGAGTACCTTAAGGACTAGCGGGACTTACAATGAGCAGTTCTTC.

This clone occurred a few times. The V gene is TRBV30, the J gene TRBJ1-3, with TRBD1 matching over 8 bases. Germline values: CDR1 GTSNPN, CDR2 SVGIG (reference sequence). This CDR3 comprises 14 residues. V gave up 2 bases and J gave up 1 base; unmatched junction bases: 1. The CDR3 protein is CAWSQGASGNTIYF. The CDR3 DNA is TGTGCCTGGAGTCAGGGGGCATCTGGAAACACCATATATTTT.

This chain uses TRBV27 with TRBJ1-1; the D gene is possibly TRBD1 (6 bases). Germline lookup yields CDR1 MNHEY and CDR2 SMNVEV (reference sequence). V shed 0 bases and J shed 1 base, with 12 bases lying between them. The CDR3 contains 16 residues. The CDR3 loop is CASSLSWDKKNTEAFF. In nucleotides, the CDR3 is TGTGCCAGCAGTTTATCGTGGGACAAAAAGAACACTGAAGCTTTCTTT.

In its sample, this clone was seen a few times. CDR3 in DNA: TGTGCCAGCACCTTGGGACAGGGCACCATGGAGCAGTACTTC. Its protein is CASTLGQGTMEQYF. The chain carries TRBV28 and TRBJ2-7; 9 bases align to TRBD1. The CDR3 sequence is 14 residues long. J was trimmed by 7 bases and V by 7 bases; bases with no gene match: 11. The germline CDR1 and CDR2 sequences are MDHEN and SYDVKM. Full variable domain (remainder filled in from reference TRBV28 and TRBJ2-7): DVKVTQSSRYLVKRTGEKVFLECVQDMDHENMFWYRQDPGLGLRLIYFSYDVKMKEKGDIPEGYSVSREKKERFSLILESASTNQTSMYLCASTLGQGTMEQYFGPGTRLTVT.

The CDR3 loop is CASSSSSRGGTYEQYV. The DNA of the CDR3 is TGTGCCAGCAGCTCAAGCAGTAGGGGGGGGACCTACGAGCAGTACGTC. V is TRBV21-1 and J is TRBJ2-7; the listed D gene, TRBD2, was not tested against the DNA. TRBV21-1 is described as a pseudogene. CDR3 size: 16 residues.

The rearrangement uses TRBV7-8 and TRBJ1-1; perhaps TRBD1 as D (5 bases). V gave up 6 bases and J gave up 8 bases, with 16 bases separating them. Germline values: CDR1 SGHVS, CDR2 FQNEAQ. The CDR3 has 13 residues. The CDR3 coding sequence is TGTGCCAGCAGTGTCCAACAGGCGGGGGAAGCTTTCTTT. Its protein product is CASSVQQAGEAFF.